Described below is a single T cell receptor (beta chain) sequence and its context. The specificity of this receptor is unknown. One base away there is no much larger clone; base qualities are not given. The data derive from a study of blood T cell repertoires in COVID-19 (dated by TCRdb to the early 2020s). General notes on the study: Collaborator samples came from the United States, Italy and Spain and covered acute and convalescent phases of COVID-19. The samples were drawn from the first 160 participants of the ongoing ImmuneRACE study and from 1,254 subjects provided by 6 global collaborators. Sample metadata almost always included a de-identified subject ID, COVID-19 status, age in years and sex. Where HLA class I and class II types were available, the types were taken from metadata supplied by the sample provider, not from assay-based typing. Subjects who had been exposed to COVID-19, were actively infected with it, or had recovered from it provided the deeply sampled blood TCRbeta repertoires that made up the dataset. The material from the prospective study consisted of cDNA or gDNA derived from T cells, B-cell-depleted T cells, or PBMCs. The repertoires were released in a freely available public database intended as a resource for research on the immune response to SARS-CoV-2. The investigation overall reported the following: The amount of clinical and demographic metadata varied by source and participant and was provided uncurated.

V has 6 bases trimmed and J has 2 bases trimmed; junction bases matching no gene number 7. Counted from cysteine to phenylalanine, this CDR3 has 16 amino acids. Only the CDR3 part of the read is kept: 48 bases, read in frame from the first base. CDR1 and CDR2, per the germline V gene, are KGHSH and LQKENI. The immunoSEQ Assay, a bias-controlled multiplex PCR, was used to amplify TCRbeta CDR3 regions from genomic DNA. The authors' analysis ran thus. Nucleated cell counts per sample were estimated from amplification of reference gene primers within the assay. To quantify the absolute abundance of each unique TCRbeta CDR3 rearrangement, sequence reads were collapsed and filtered. For each sample, productive Simpson clonality was calculated as the square root of Simpson's diversity index across productive rearrangements. Here the immuneACCESS table is served through TCRdb, limited to in-frame sequences with V and J called. Missing clones are a known gap in these copies; in checked studies unresolved V genes cover under half, and the rest lacks a known reason. That table furnishes V, J and clone size, whereas the DNA furnished D and trimming. Across this sample there are around 250,000 clones, with 80% to 90% seen only once. The top ten clonotypes cover roughly 8.7% of the sample.

Each collaborating institution followed its own protocols to collect whole blood in K2EDTA tubes. Collaborator samples were shipped for TCRbeta analysis as frozen whole blood, isolated PBMCs, or DNA extracted from either sample type. The receptor's source is a man aged 40-49 years with active or convalescent COVID-19. Material for sequencing was peripheral blood. The chain couples TRBV18 to TRBJ2-6; 7 nucleotides in the junction match TRBD1. In nucleotide form, the sequence is TGTGCCAGCTCGCCGAATGACAGGGCTGGGGCCAACGTCCTGACTTTC. Its product reads: CASSPNDRAGANVLTF.